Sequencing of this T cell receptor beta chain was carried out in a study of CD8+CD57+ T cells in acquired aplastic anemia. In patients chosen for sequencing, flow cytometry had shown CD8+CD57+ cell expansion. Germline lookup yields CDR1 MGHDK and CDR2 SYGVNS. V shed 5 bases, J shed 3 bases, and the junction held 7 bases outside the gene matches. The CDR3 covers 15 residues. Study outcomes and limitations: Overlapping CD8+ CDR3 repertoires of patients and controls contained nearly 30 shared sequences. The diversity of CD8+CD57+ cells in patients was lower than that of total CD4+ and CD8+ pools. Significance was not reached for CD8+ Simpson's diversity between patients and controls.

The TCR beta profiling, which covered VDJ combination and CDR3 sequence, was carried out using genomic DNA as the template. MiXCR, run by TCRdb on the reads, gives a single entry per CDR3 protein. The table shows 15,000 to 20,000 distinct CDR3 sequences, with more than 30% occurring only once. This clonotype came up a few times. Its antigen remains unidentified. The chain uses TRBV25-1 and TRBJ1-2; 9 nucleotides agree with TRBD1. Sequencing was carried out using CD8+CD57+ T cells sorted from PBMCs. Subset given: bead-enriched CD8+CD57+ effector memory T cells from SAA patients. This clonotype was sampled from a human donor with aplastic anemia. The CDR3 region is CASSHRDRVDYGYTF. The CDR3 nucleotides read TGTGCCAGCAGTCACCGGGACAGGGTAGACTATGGCTACACCTTC.